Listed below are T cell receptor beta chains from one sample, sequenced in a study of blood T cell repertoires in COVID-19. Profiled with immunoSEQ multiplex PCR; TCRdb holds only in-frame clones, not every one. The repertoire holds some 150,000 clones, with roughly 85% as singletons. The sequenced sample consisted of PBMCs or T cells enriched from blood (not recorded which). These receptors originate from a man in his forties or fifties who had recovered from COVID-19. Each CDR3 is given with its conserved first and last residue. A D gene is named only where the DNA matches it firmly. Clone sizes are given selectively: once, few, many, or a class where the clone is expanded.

TGTGCCAGCAGCCTTCCCGGGACAGGGGCGGGAGGCTACACCTTC	CASSLPGTGAGGYTF	TRBV7-2	TRBJ1-2	TRBD1	15	-
TGCGCCAGCAGCGCCACAGGGTTAAATCAGCCCCAGCATTTT	CASSATGLNQPQHF	TRBV5-1	TRBJ1-5	-	14	-
TGTGCCAGCAGCTTAGCCGGACAGGGAGAAGCTTTCTTT	CASSLAGQGEAFF	TRBV7-6	TRBJ1-1	TRBD1	13	-
TGTGCCAGTTCGGGGACAAGCGGGGCCCTCTACGAGCAGTACTTC	CASSGTSGALYEQYF	TRBV2	TRBJ2-7	-	15	-
TGTGCCAGTAGGGCCCCCTGGGGAGTGCTTTACGAGCAGTACTTC	CASRAPWGVLYEQYF	TRBV19	TRBJ2-7	-	15	once
TGTGCCAGCTCACGGATAGCGGGGGGGCAAGATACGCAGTATTTT	CASSRIAGGQDTQYF	TRBV18	TRBJ2-3	TRBD2	15	-
TGTGCCAGCCAAGAACAGGGGGAATATAATTCACCCCTCCACTTT	CASQEQGEYNSPLHF	TRBV7-9	TRBJ1-6	TRBD1	15	-
TGTGCCATCAGTTCTCGGGGACAGGAGCTCGATGGCTACACCTTC	CAISSRGQELDGYTF	TRBV10-3	TRBJ1-2	TRBD1	15	-
TGTGCCAGCAGCTTGAGACTAGCGGGAGCGGGTGAGACCCAGTACTTC	CASSLRLAGAGETQYF	TRBV5-5	TRBJ2-5	TRBD2	16	-
TGTGCCAGCAGACCCGGACAGAACATGAACACTGAAGCTTTCTTT	CASRPGQNMNTEAFF	TRBV5-4	TRBJ1-1	-	15	-
TGCGCCAGCAGCCGGGGACTAGCGGGAAGCAGGGGCTACGAGCAGTACTTC	CASSRGLAGSRGYEQYF	TRBV4-1	TRBJ2-7	TRBD2	17	-
TGTGCCAGTGGAAAGGGCGGGGACACAGATACGCAGTATTTT	CASGKGGDTDTQYF	TRBV7-3	TRBJ2-3	-	14	-
TGCGCCAGCAGCTTGGCCGCGGGGGCACTCAACAATGAGCAGTTCTTC	CASSLAAGALNNEQFF	TRBV5-1	TRBJ2-1	-	16	-
TGTGCCACCAGTTTAGCGGGAGGGGTCTACGAGCAGTACTTC	CATSLAGGVYEQYF	TRBV15	TRBJ2-7	TRBD2	14	-
TGTGCCAGCGCTCCACTAGCGGAAAGCTCCTACGAGCAGTACTTC	CASAPLAESSYEQYF	TRBV9	TRBJ2-7	TRBD2	15	-
TGTGCCAGCAGTGAGAATTGGGGAGATGCGCCCCAGCATTTT	CASSENWGDAPQHF	TRBV2	TRBJ1-5	-	14	once
TGTGCCAGCAGCCGATTGGCAGACACTGGAAACACCATATATTTT	CASSRLADTGNTIYF	TRBV5-8	TRBJ1-3	-	15	-
TGTGCCTGGACCGGAGGGGGCAATCAGCCCCAGCATTTT	CAWTGGGNQPQHF	TRBV30	TRBJ1-5	-	13	-
TGTGCCACCCGTCAGGGGGTCGGAAACACCATATATTTT	CATRQGVGNTIYF	TRBV15	TRBJ1-3	TRBD1	13	-
TGCGCCAGCAGCCAAGCGGACATCGGGGAAGCTTTCTTT	CASSQADIGEAFF	TRBV4-3	TRBJ1-1	-	13	-
TGTGCCAGCAGCGCAAGAAGCGGGGGGGCCGCTGAGCAGTTCTTC	CASSARSGGAAEQFF	TRBV7-2	TRBJ2-1	TRBD2	15	-
TGTGCCAGCAGGCAAGAGGGGGCAGGCTATGGCTACACCTTC	CASRQEGAGYGYTF	TRBV4-2	TRBJ1-2	TRBD1	14	once
TGCGCCAGCAGCCAAGCCCTTGAGACAGGGAACGGGGAGAATCAGCCCCAGCATTTT	CASSQALETGNGENQPQHF	TRBV4-3	TRBJ1-5	TRBD1	19	-
TGTGCCAGCAGTTTATACCAGGATAACAATGAGCAGTTCTTC	CASSLYQDNNEQFF	TRBV28	TRBJ2-1	-	14	few
TGTGCCAGCAGTTACTCGCAGGGCCAGTGGGAGACCCAGTACTTC	CASSYSQGQWETQYF	TRBV6-5	TRBJ2-5	-	15	-
TGTGCCAGCAGCTCCACAGGGGAGGTCAATGAGCAGTTCTTC	CASSSTGEVNEQFF	TRBV7-2	TRBJ2-1	-	14	-
TGTGCCAGCAGCTTTGAGGGACTAGCGGGAGCCGGGGAGCTGTTTTTT	CASSFEGLAGAGELFF	TRBV5-4	TRBJ2-2	TRBD2	16	-
TGCGCCAGCAGCCAAGATACTATACCAGATACGCAGTATTTT	CASSQDTIPDTQYF	TRBV4-1	TRBJ2-3	-	14	-
TGTGCCATCAGTACAGGGGGCGAGCAGTACTTC	CAISTGGEQYF	TRBV10-3	TRBJ2-7	TRBD1	11	few
TGTGCCAGCAGTTCTACCTCAGGGGTGGGGCGGACCTATGGCTACACCTTC	CASSSTSGVGRTYGYTF	TRBV28	TRBJ1-2	-	17	-
TGTGCCAGCAGCTTAGAGGGTTGGGAGCCTGGAAACACCATATATTTT	CASSLEGWEPGNTIYF	TRBV7-9	TRBJ1-3	-	16	-
TGTGCCAGCACCGGACAGGGACCCAATGAGCAGTTCTTC	CASTGQGPNEQFF	TRBV11-3	TRBJ2-1	TRBD1	13	-